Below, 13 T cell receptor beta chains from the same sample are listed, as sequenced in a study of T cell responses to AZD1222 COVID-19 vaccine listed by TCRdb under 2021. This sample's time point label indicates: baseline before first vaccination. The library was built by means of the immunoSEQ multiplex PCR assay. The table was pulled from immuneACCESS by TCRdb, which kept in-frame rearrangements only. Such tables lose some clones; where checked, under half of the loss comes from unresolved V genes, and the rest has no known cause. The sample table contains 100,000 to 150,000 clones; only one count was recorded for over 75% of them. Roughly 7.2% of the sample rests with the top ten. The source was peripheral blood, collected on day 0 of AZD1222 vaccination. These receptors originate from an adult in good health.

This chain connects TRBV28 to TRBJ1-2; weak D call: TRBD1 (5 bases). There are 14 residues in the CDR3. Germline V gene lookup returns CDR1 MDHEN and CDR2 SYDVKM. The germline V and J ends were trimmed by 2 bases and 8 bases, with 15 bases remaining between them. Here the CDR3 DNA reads TGTGCCAGCAGTTTAGGGCAGGGTTCAGGGGGCTACACCTTC. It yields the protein CASSLGQGSGGYTF.

CDR3 loop: CAISGGGYGYTF. Here the CDR3 DNA reads TGTGCCATCAGTGGGGGAGGCTATGGCTACACCTTC. The V gene is TRBV10-3, the J gene TRBJ1-2, with D uncertain. CDR1 and CDR2 from the germline V gene are ENHRY and SYGVKD. CDR3 length: 12 amino acids. Trimming pared 4 bases from V and 4 bases from J, leaving 7 bases between.

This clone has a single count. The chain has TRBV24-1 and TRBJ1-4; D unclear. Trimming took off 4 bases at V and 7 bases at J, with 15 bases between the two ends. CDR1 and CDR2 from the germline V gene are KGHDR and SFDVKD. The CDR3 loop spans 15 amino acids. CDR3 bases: TGTGCCACCAGTGAACCCGGCCTGTTAGGTGAAAAACTGTTTTTT. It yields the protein CATSEPGLLGEKLFF.

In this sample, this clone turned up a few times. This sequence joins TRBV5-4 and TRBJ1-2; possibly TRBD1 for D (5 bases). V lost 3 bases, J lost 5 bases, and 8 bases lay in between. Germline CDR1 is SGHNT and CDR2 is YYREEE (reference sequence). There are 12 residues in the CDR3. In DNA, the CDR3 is TGTGCCAGCAGCTCGGGGCCTTATGGCTACACCTTC. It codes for CASSSGPYGYTF. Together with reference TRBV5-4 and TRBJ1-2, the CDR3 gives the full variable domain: ETGVTQSPTHLIKTRGQQVTLRCSSQSGHNTVSWYQQALGQGPQFIFQYYREEENGRGNFPPRFSGLQFPNYSSELNVNALELDDSALYLCASSSGPYGYTFGSGTRLTVV.

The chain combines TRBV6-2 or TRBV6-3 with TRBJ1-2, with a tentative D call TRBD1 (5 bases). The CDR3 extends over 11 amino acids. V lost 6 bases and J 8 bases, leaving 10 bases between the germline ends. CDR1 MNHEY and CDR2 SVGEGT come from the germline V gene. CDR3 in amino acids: CASSQGGGYTF. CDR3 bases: TGTGCCAGCAGCCAGGGTGGCGGCTACACCTTC.

The CDR3 is CASFGSQGQPQHF. The DNA for the CDR3 is TGTGCCAGTTTCGGGTCGCAAGGGCAGCCCCAGCATTTT. The rearrangement links TRBV19 to TRBJ1-5; D is uncertain. CDR3 length: 13 amino acids. Trimming removed 8 bases at V and 7 bases at J, with 15 bases between. The germline V gene encodes CDR1 LNHDA and CDR2 SQIVND (reference sequence).

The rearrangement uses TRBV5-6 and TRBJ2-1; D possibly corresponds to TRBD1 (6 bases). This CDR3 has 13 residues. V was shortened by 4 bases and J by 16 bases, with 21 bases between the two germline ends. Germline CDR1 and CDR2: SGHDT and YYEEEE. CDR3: CASSLRLNRVGFF. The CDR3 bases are TGTGCCAGCAGCCTACGACTAAACAGGGTTGGATTCTTC.

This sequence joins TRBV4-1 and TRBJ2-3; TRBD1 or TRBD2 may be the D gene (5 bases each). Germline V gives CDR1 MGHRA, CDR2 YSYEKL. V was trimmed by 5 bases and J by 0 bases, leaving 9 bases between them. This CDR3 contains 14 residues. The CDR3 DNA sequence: TGCGCCAGCAGCTACCGGGACAGCACAGATACGCAGTATTTT. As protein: CASSYRDSTDTQYF.

The CDR3 is CASSRDRDYGYTF. CDR3 sequence (DNA): TGCGCCAGCAGCCGGGACAGGGACTATGGCTACACCTTC. This sequence joins TRBV5-1 and TRBJ1-2; 9 bases match TRBD1. The CDR3 loop spans 13 amino acids. Germline V gene lookup returns CDR1 SGHRS and CDR2 YFSETQ. V shed 4 bases and J 3 bases; nucleotides not matched to a gene: 1.

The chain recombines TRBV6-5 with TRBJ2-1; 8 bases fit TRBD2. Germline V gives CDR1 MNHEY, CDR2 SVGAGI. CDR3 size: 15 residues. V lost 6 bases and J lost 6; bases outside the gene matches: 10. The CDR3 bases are TGTGCCAGCAGCGCCCGGACGGGGGGGAGCAATGAGCAGTTCTTC. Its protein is CASSARTGGSNEQFF.

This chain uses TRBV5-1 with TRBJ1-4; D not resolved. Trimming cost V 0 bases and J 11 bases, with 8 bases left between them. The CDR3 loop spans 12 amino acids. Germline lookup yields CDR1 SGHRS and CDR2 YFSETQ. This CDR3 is CASSLEGGKLFF. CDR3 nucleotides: TGCGCCAGCAGCTTGGAAGGCGGGAAACTGTTTTTT.

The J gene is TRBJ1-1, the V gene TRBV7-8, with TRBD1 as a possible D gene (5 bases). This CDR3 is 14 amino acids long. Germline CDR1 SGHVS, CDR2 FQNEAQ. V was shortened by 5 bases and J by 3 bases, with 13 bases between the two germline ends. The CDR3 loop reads CASSPGGWDTEAFF. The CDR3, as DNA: TGTGCCAGCAGCCCGGGGGGGTGGGACACTGAAGCTTTCTTT.

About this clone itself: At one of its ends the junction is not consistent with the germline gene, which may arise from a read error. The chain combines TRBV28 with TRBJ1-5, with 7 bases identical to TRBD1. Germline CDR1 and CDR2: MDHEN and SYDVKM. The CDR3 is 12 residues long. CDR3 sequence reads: CASSWGLGQSSF. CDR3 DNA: TGTGCCAGCAGTTGGGGGCTGGGACAGTCTAGTTTT.